The 17 T cell receptor beta chains reported below all come from one sample, sequenced in a study of T-cell memory formation after mild COVID-19. TCRdb passed the 5' RACE reads through MiXCR, listing each CDR3 protein once. Of about 430,000 distinct CDR3 sequences in the sample, 20% to 25% were seen once. The sequenced sample consisted of PBMCs or a T cell subset sorted from them (not recorded which). The receptors here all came from an adult woman who had mild COVID-19 (a few samples of this study predate the infection). Cell type and time point are not known.

Concerning this clonotype: A junction end diverges from the germline sequence, so it may reflect a read error. The chain joins TRBV5-6 to TRBJ2-7; 8 nucleotides match TRBD2. Germline values: CDR1 SGHDT, CDR2 YYEEEE. The CDR3 consists of 16 residues. The CDR3 DNA reads TGTGCCAGCTGCTTAGGAGGGGACGGGAGGGCCTACGAGCAGTACTTC. Protein sequence: CASCLGGDGRAYEQYF.

This clonotype was seen more than once but under ten times. The V call is TRBV20-1, the J call TRBJ2-1, with D tentatively TRBD2 (6 bases). The V and J ends lost 0 bases and 3 bases respectively, with 15 bases between them. The CDR3 is 16 amino acids. Per the germline V gene, CDR1 is DFQATT and CDR2 is SNEGSKA (reference sequence). CDR3 sequence: CSARDLRAGIYNEQFF. The CDR3 nucleotides read TGCAGTGCTAGAGATCTCCGTGCGGGGATCTACAATGAGCAGTTCTTC.

The genes are TRBV7-9 and TRBJ2-2; D is undetermined. Germline V lookup: CDR1 SEHNR, CDR2 FQNEAQ (reference sequence). The CDR3 is made up of 14 amino acids. Trimming removed 5 bases from V and 4 bases from J, with 11 bases in between. CDR3: CASSPRVSTGELFF. The CDR3, as DNA: TGTGCCAGCAGCCCCCGAGTAAGCACCGGGGAGCTGTTTTTT.

The V gene is TRBV9, the J gene TRBJ2-1; D gene unclear. The germline V gene encodes CDR1 SGDLS and CDR2 YYNGEE. CDR3 size: 15 residues. V lost 2 bases to trimming and J lost 7 bases, with 16 bases between them. The DNA for the CDR3 is TGTGCCAGCAGCGTTGGTGGGCTATCTGGTAATGAGCAGTTCTTC. Translated, it gives CASSVGGLSGNEQFF.

This rearrangement joins TRBV7-2 to TRBJ2-5, with D unresolved. The germline CDR1 and CDR2 sequences are SGHTA and FQGNSA. V gave up 4 bases and J gave up 1 base, with 13 bases separating them. CDR3 length: 15 residues. The CDR3 sequence is CASSSFTVIQETQYF. As DNA, the CDR3 is TGTGCCAGCAGCTCATTTACGGTTATCCAAGAGACCCAGTACTTC.

J is TRBJ2-3 and V is TRBV7-2; the match to TRBD1 covers 7 bases. Germline V CDR1 and CDR2: SGHTA, FQGNSA. CDR3 length: 15 residues. With V trimmed by 0 bases and J by 3 bases, 3 bases remained unmatched. The CDR3 nucleotides read TGTGCCAGCAGCTTAGCACCGGGACAGACAGATACGCAGTATTTT. Its protein product is CASSLAPGQTDTQYF.

This clonotype was counted a few times. The CDR3, as DNA: TGTGCCAGCAGCTCAAGCGGGAACGAGCAGTACTTC. Its protein product is CASSSSGNEQYF. V is TRBV3-1 and J is TRBJ2-7; TRBD2 matches at 7 bases. V dropped 5 bases and J dropped 5; count of bases not matched to a gene: 3. Germline V gene lookup returns CDR1 LGHDT and CDR2 YNNKEL (reference sequence). The CDR3 is 12 residues long.

This clonotype was recorded a few times. V gene TRBV5-1 combines with J gene TRBJ2-7, with unresolved D. The V gene's germline CDR1 is SGHRS and CDR2 YFSETQ. With 0 bases removed from V and 1 base from J, the gap between germline ends came to 8 bases. This CDR3 is built from 14 residues. The CDR3 spells CASSLASPSYEQYF. CDR3 in DNA: TGCGCCAGCAGCTTGGCCTCCCCGTCCTACGAGCAGTACTTC. The whole variable domain, remainder taken from reference TRBV5-1 and TRBJ2-7, is KAGVTQTPRYLIKTRGQQVTLSCSPISGHRSVSWYQQTPGQGLQFLFEYFSETQRNKGNFPGRFSGRQFSNSRSEMNVSTLELGDSALYLCASSLASPSYEQYFGPGTRLTVT.

The rearrangement links TRBV12-3 or TRBV12-4 to TRBJ2-3, with 8 positions matching TRBD2. The CDR3 consists of 14 residues. V was clipped by 7 bases and J by 1 base; unmatched bases: 4. In DNA, the CDR3 is TGTGCCAGCAAGCTGGGACTAGGCACAGATACGCAGTATTTT. It translates to CASKLGLGTDTQYF.

The chain recombines TRBV6-1 with TRBJ1-1, with D unclear. The CDR3 loop spans 16 amino acids. The germline V gene encodes CDR1 MNHNS and CDR2 SASEGT. Trimming left V 1 base short and J 4 bases short, with 16 bases between. The CDR3 is CASSEVVLSSGTEAFF. CDR3 sequence (DNA): TGTGCCAGCAGTGAAGTCGTTCTTTCAAGCGGCACTGAAGCTTTCTTT.

The chain combines TRBV21-1 with TRBJ2-2; the table gives TRBD1 as D, unverified against the DNA. TRBV21-1 is a pseudogene segment. The CDR3 totals 14 residues. The CDR3 protein is CANRKLQGEGELFF. CDR3 nucleotides: TGTGCCAACCGAAAATTACAGGGGGAAGGGGAGCTGTTTTTT.

V and J are TRBV5-1 and TRBJ2-3, with 11 bases identical to TRBD2. Germline CDR1 and CDR2: SGHRS and YFSETQ. This CDR3 spans 15 amino acids. Germline trimming cut 3 bases from V and 4 bases from J; bases unmatched to any gene: 4. The CDR3 sequence: CASSSGTSGADTQYF. CDR3 DNA: TGCGCCAGCAGCTCGGGGACTAGCGGAGCAGATACGCAGTATTTT.

The chain is built from TRBV15 and TRBJ2-3, with TRBD2 matching over 9 bases. CDR1 and CDR2 (germline): LNHNV, YYDKDF (reference sequence). J gave up 5 bases and V 0 bases, and 9 bases lay outside the gene matches. The CDR3 runs 17 residues. The CDR3 nucleotides read TGTGCCACCAGCAGAGATCTGGCTAGCGGGGATCGAGATACGCAGTATTTT. This gives the protein CATSRDLASGDRDTQYF.

The chain recombines TRBV7-3 with TRBJ2-2; a possible D gene is TRBD2 (5 bases). The CDR3 contains 14 residues. The ends were cut back, 6 bases at V and 2 bases at J, with 10 bases in the middle. CDR1 is SGHTA, CDR2 FQGTGA, per germline. CDR3 region: CASSRSGNTGELFF. Written as DNA, the CDR3 is TGTGCCAGCAGTCGAAGCGGAAACACCGGGGAGCTGTTTTTT. The full variable domain, in which reference TRBV7-3 and TRBJ2-2 provide the parts outside the CDR3, is GAGVSQTPSNKVTEKGKYVELRCDPISGHTALYWYRQSLGQGPEFLIYFQGTGAADDSGLPNDRFFAVRPEGSVSTLKIQRTERGDSAVYLCASSRSGNTGELFFGEGSRLTVL.

V and J are TRBV2 and TRBJ2-5; TRBD1 agrees at 12 bases. This CDR3 comprises 16 residues. The ends lost 6 bases at V and 4 bases at J; junction bases unmatched: 9. Germline V gives CDR1 SNHLY, CDR2 FYNNEI. In nucleotides, the CDR3 is TGTGCCAGCAGGCCTCCGGGACAGGGGGCGGGAGAGACCCAGTACTTC. Its translation is CASRPPGQGAGETQYF.

This clonotype occurred a few times. The V gene is TRBV15, the J gene TRBJ2-7; D call uncertain. V dropped 0 bases and J dropped 2 bases, with 14 bases sitting between them. Germline values: CDR1 LNHNV, CDR2 YYDKDF (reference sequence). This CDR3 contains 16 residues. The CDR3 region has the DNA TGTGCCACCAGCAGAGATTTAGGGATGCTGGCCTACGAGCAGTACTTC. This encodes CATSRDLGMLAYEQYF. Looking up the rest from reference TRBV15 and TRBJ2-7 gives the full variable domain: DAMVIQNPRYQVTQFGKPVTLSCSQTLNHNVMYWYQQKSSQAPKLLFHYYDKDFNNEADTPDNFQSRRPNTSFCFLDIRSPGLGDTAMYLCATSRDLGMLAYEQYFGPGTRLTVT.

The V gene is TRBV4-1, the J gene TRBJ2-1; 11 bases match TRBD2. The ends lost 0 bases at V and 8 bases at J; junction bases unmatched: 9. The CDR3 has 17 amino acids. CDR1 is MGHRA and CDR2 is YSYEKL in the germline V gene. The DNA for the CDR3 is TGCGCCAGCAGCCAAGACATAAAACTAGCGGGGGTAGATGAGCAGTTCTTC. Translated: CASSQDIKLAGVDEQFF.